This T cell receptor (beta chain) derives from a study of STAT5B mutations in CD4+ large granular lymphocyte leukemia (dated by TCRdb to between 2021 and 2023). Regarding the research as a whole: Among healthy controls, the CDR3 'QG' motif was associated with a particular HLA allele. The TCRbeta repertoires of CD4+ T-cell large granular lymphocyte leukemia patients were compared with the TCRbeta repertoires of healthy blood donors. The purity of purified fractions was confirmed by flow cytometry on FACSCanto II or FACSVerse to exceed 95% among lymphocytes. The study at large found these results: Data were not HLA-matched; higher clonality in CD4+ versus CD8+ T-LGLL could reflect the relatively small sample size. Greater clonality appeared to be present in CD4-sorted patient repertoires than in healthy CD4+ repertoires, and the difference was retained after the putative leukemic clones were removed. Main leukemic clonotypes were private to each patient, although roughly 23% appeared at low frequency in other patients' non-leukemic repertoires. Enrichment of TRBV06-family usage was observed among the top patient clones (8/27) relative to healthy controls (2/35).

CDR1 and CDR2 (SGDLS, YYNGEE) derive from the germline V gene. From cysteine to phenylalanine, the CDR3 is 15 amino acids long. Only CDR3 DNA remains: 45 bases, in frame from the first base. V loses 2 bases of germline sequence and J loses 1 base, and the interval between the two ends is 12 bases. TCRbeta rearrangements were sequenced from genomic DNA using the immunoSEQ assay at survey resolution. The source study handled its data this way. In the TCR sequencing data, the lowest productive clonotype frequency that could be detected was 2.59 x 10-5. Analyses included only productive TCRbeta rearrangements, meaning complete and in-frame sequences. Simpson clonality, calculated in the immunoSEQ Analyzer version 3.0, was used as the measure of sample clonality. Clones were binned by frequency as very rare, small, medium, large (1-20%) or hyperexpanded (>20%). Generation probabilities were estimated with OLGA 1.2.3, V-gene circos plots were made with VDJtools, specificities were looked up in VDJdb, and CDR3 motifs were identified with GLIPH. Drawn from immuneACCESS, this table holds only the in-frame rearrangements with V and J called that TCRdb kept. Clones are partly lost; checked studies trace under half to an unresolved V gene and leave the rest unexplained. V, J and clone size reflect that table, while D and trimming were determined from the DNA. The sample table lists roughly 21,000 clones, 70% to 75% of them with a count of one. The ten biggest clones cover approximately 31% of the sample.

Buffy coats from around 37 blood donors, supplied by the Finnish Red Cross blood service, were used as healthy controls. All TCR-sequenced material derived from peripheral blood: patient blood samples and healthy donor buffy coats. Ficoll-Hypaque gradient centrifugation was used to isolate peripheral blood mononuclear cells. For the healthy controls, CD4+ cells were obtained from buffy coats by magnetic purification. The Gentra Puregene Cell and Tissue kit was used to extract genomic DNA, and a Qubit 2.0 fluorometer was used to measure the amount of genomic DNA. In regard to this clone: It lacks a known antigen. Base quality data are lacking; no much larger clone is found one base away.

The TCR comes from a human donor in good health. Input material: CD4+ T cells from blood buffy coats. The rearrangement combines TRBV9 with TRBJ1-1; the D gene is perhaps TRBD1, on 5 matching bases. The nucleotide sequence reads as follows: TGTGCCAGCAGCGTTCTTGGGGGGAAGAACACTGAAGCTTTCTTT. Translated, this is CASSVLGGKNTEAFF.